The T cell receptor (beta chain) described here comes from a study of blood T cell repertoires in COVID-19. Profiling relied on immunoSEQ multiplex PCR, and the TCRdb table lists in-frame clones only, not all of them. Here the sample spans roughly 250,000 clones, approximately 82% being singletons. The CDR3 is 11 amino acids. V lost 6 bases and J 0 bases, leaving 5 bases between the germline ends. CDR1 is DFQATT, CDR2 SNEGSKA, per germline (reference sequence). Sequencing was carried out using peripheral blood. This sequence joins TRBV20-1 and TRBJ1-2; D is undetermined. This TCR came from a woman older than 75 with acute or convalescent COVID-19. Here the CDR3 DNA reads TGCAGTGCATCTACTAACTATGGCTACACCTTC. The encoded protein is CSASTNYGYTF.